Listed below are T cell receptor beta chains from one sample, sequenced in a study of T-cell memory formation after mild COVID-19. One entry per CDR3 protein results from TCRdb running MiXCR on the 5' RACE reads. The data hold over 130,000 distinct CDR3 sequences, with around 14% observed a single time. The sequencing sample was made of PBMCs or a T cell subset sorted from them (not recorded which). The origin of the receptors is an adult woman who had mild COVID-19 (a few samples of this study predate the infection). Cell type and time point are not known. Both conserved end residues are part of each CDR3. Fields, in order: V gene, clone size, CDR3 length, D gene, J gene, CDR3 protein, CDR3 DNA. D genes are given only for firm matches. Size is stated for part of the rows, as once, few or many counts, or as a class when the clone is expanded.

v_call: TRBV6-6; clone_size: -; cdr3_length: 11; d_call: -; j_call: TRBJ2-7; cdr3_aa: CASFNPHEQYF; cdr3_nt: TGTGCCAGCTTCAACCCCCACGAGCAGTACTTC
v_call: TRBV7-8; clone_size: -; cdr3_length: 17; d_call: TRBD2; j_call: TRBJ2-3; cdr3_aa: CASSSPPSGGSTDTQYF; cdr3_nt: TGTGCCAGCAGCTCCCCTCCTAGCGGGGGGAGCACAGATACGCAGTATTTT
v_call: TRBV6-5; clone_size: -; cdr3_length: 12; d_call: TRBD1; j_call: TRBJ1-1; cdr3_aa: CASSDGTDEAFF; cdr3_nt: TGTGCCAGCAGTGACGGGACAGACGAAGCTTTCTTT
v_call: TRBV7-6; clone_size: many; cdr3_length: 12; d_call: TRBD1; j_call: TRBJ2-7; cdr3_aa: CASSPGGYEQYF; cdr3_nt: TGTGCCAGCAGCCCAGGGGGCTACGAGCAGTACTTC
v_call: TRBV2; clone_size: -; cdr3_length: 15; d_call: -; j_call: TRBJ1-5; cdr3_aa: CASSPRVRGDQPQHF; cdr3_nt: TGTGCCAGCAGTCCCAGGGTGAGGGGCGATCAGCCCCAGCATTTT
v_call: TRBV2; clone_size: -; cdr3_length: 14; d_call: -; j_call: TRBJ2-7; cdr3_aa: CASWMGTVTGEQYF; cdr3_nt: TGTGCCAGCTGGATGGGCACCGTGACGGGCGAGCAGTACTTC
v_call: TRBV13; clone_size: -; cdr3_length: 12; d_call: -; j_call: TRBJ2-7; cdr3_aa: CASSLGRGEQYF; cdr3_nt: TGTGCCAGCAGCTTAGGCCGTGGCGAGCAGTACTTC
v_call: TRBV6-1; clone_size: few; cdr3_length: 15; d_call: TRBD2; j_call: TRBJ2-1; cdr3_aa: CASSVVAGGLDEQFF; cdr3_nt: TGTGCCAGCAGTGTAGTTGCGGGGGGGCTGGATGAGCAGTTCTTC
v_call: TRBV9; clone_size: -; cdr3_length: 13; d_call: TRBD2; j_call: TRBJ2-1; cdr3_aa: CASRGTSGNEQFF; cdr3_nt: TGTGCCAGCAGAGGGACTAGCGGGAATGAGCAGTTCTTC
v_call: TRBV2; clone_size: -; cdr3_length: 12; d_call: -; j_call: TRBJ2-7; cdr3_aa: CARGGSTYEQYF; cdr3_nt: TGTGCCAGGGGAGGCTCCACCTACGAGCAGTACTTC
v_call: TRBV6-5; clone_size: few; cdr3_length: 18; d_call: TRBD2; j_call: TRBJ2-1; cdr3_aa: CASSYSLRLAGRYNEQFF; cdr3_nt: TGTGCCAGCAGTTACTCGTTAAGGCTAGCGGGAAGGTACAATGAGCAGTTCTTC
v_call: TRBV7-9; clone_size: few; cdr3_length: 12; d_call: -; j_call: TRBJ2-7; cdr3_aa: CAAGRGSYEQYF; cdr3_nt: TGTGCCGCTGGTCGTGGCTCCTACGAGCAGTACTTC
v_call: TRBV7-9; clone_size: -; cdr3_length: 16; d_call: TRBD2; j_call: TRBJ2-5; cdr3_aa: CASSFGTKGWGETQYF; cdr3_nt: TGTGCCAGCAGCTTCGGGACTAAGGGCTGGGGGGAGACCCAGTACTTC
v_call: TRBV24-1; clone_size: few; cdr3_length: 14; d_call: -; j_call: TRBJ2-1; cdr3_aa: CATSVSGTYNEQFF; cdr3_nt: TGTGCCACCAGTGTATCTGGGACCTACAATGAGCAGTTCTTC
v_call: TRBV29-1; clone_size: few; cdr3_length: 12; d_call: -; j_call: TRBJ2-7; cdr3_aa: CSVIADIYAQYF; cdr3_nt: TGCAGCGTTATTGCAGATATCTACGCGCAGTACTTC
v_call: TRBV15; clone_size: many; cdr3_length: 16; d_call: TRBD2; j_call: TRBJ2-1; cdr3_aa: CATSSPTSGSYNEQFF; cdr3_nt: TGTGCCACCAGCAGTCCCACTAGCGGGTCCTACAATGAGCAGTTCTTC
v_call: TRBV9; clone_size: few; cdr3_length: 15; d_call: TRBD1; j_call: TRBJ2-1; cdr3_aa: CASSPPPGQGNEQFF; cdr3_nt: TGTGCCAGCAGCCCTCCTCCGGGACAGGGCAATGAGCAGTTCTTC
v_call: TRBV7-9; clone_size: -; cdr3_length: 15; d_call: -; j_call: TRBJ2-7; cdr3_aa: CASSPTAPTRGEQYF; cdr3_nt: TGTGCCAGCAGTCCTACCGCGCCAACTAGGGGTGAGCAGTACTTC
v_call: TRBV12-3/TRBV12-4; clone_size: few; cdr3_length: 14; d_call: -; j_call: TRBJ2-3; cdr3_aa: CASSPEASTDTQYF; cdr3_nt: TGTGCCAGCAGCCCCGAGGCTAGCACAGATACGCAGTATTTT
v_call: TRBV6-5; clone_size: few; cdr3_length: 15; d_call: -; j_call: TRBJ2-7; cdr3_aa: CASSYSWDSFYEQYF; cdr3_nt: TGTGCCAGCAGTTACTCGTGGGACTCCTTCTACGAGCAGTACTTC
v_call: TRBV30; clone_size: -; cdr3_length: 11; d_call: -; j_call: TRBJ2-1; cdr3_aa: CAWSPLQGQFF; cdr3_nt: TGTGCCTGGAGTCCCCTGCAGGGGCAGTTCTTC
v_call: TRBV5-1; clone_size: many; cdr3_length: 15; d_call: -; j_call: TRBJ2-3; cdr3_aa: CASSPGERSTDTQYF; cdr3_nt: TGCGCCAGCAGCCCCGGGGAGAGGAGCACAGATACGCAGTATTTT
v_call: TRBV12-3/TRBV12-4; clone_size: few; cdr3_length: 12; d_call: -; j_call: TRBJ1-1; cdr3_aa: CASSLNDRQAFF; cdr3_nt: TGTGCCAGCAGTTTAAACGACAGACAAGCTTTCTTT
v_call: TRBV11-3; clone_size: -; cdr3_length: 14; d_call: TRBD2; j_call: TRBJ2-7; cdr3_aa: CASRSGTSGNEQYF; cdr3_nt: TGTGCCAGCAGGTCCGGGACTAGCGGAAACGAGCAGTACTTC
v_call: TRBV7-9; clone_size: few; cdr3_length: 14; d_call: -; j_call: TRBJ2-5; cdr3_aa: CASRPLGQVETQYF; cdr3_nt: TGTGCCAGCAGACCCCTCGGGCAGGTAGAGACCCAGTACTTC